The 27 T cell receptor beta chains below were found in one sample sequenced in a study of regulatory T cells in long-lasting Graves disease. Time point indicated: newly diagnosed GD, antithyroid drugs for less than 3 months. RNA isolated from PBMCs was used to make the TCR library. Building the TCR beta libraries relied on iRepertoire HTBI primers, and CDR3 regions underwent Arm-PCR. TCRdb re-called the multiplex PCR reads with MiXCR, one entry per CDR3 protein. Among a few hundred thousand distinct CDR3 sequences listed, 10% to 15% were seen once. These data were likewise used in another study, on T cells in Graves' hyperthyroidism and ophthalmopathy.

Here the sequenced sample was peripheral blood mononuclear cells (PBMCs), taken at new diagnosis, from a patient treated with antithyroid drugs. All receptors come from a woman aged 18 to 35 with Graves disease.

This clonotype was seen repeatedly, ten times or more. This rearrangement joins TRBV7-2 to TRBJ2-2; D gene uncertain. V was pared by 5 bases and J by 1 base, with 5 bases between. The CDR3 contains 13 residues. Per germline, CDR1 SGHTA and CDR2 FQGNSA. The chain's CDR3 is CASSPQNTGELFF. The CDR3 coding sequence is TGTGCCAGCAGCCCTCAGAACACCGGGGAGCTGTTTTTT.

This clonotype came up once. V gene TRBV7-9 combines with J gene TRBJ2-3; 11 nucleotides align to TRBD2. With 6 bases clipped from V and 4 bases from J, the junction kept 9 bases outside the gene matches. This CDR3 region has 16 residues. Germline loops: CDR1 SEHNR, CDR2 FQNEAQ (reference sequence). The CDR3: CASRLTSGTPPDTQYF. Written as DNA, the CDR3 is TGTGCCAGCAGGTTGACTAGCGGGACCCCCCCAGATACGCAGTATTTT. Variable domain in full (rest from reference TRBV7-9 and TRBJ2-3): DTGVSQNPRHKITKRGQNVTFRCDPISEHNRLYWYRQTLGQGPEFLTYFQNEAQLEKSRLLSDRFSAERPKGSFSTLEIQRTEQGDSAMYLCASRLTSGTPPDTQYFGPGTRLTVL.

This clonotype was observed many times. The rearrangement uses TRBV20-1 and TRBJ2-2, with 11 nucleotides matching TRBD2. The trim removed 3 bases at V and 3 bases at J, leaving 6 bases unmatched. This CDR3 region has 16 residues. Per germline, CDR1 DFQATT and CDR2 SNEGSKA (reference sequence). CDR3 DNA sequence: TGCAGTGCTAGCAGACTAGCGGGGCAATACACCGGGGAGCTGTTTTTT. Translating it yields CSASRLAGQYTGELFF.

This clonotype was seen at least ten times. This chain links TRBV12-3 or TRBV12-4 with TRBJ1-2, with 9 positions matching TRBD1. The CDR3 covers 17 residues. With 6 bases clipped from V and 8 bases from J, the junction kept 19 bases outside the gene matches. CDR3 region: CASSISRTGAGLGGYTF. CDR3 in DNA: TGTGCCAGCAGCATATCCAGGACAGGGGCTGGTTTGGGAGGCTACACCTTC.

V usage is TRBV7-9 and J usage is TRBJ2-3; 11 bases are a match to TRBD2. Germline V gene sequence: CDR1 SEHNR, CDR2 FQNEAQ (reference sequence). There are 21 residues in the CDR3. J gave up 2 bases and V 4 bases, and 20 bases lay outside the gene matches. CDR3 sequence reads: CASSSLILVAGGMLPTDTQYF. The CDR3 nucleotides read TGTGCCAGCAGCTCCCTTATTTTGGTAGCGGGAGGGATGCTTCCCACAGATACGCAGTATTTT.

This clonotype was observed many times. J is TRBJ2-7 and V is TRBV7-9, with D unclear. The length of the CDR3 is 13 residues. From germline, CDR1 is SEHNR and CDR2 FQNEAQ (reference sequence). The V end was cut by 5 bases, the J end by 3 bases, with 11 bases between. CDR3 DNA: TGTGCCAGCAGCGCATACGGACGCTACGAGCAGTACTTC. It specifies CASSAYGRYEQYF.

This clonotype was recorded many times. The CDR3 DNA reads as TGTGCCAGCAGCTCCGGGACTTCAGGAGGTACGCAGTATTTT. This gives the protein CASSSGTSGGTQYF. V usage is TRBV13 and J usage is TRBJ2-3; TRBD2 is a possible D gene (6 bases). V was shortened by 4 bases and J by 8 bases, with 16 bases between the two germline ends. Germline CDR1 PRHDT, CDR2 FYEKMQ (reference sequence). The CDR3 spans 14 residues.

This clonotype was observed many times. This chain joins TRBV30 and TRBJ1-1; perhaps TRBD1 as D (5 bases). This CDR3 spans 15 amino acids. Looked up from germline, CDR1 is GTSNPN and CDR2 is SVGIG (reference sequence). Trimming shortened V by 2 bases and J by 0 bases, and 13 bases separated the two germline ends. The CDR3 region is CAWSPRGSLNTEAFF. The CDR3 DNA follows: TGTGCCTGGAGTCCCCGGGGCAGCTTGAACACTGAAGCTTTCTTT.

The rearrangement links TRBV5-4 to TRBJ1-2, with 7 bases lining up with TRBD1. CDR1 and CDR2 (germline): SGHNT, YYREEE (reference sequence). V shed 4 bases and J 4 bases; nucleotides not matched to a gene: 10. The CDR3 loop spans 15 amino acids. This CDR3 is CASSPHTRGVYGYTF. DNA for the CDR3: TGTGCCAGCAGCCCCCACACCAGGGGGGTCTATGGCTACACCTTC.

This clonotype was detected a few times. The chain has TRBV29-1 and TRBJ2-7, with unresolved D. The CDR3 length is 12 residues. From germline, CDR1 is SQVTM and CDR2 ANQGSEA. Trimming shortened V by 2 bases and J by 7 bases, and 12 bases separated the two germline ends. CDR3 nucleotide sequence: TGCAGCGTTGAATGGGGTTTCCGGGAGCAGTACTTC. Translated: CSVEWGFREQYF.

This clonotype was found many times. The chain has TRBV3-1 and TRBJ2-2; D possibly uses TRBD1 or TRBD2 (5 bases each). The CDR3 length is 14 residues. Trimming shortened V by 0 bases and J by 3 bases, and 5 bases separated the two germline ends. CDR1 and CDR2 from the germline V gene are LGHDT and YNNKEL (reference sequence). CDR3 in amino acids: CASSQEGDTGELFF. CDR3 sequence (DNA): TGTGCCAGCAGCCAAGAGGGGGACACCGGGGAGCTGTTTTTT.

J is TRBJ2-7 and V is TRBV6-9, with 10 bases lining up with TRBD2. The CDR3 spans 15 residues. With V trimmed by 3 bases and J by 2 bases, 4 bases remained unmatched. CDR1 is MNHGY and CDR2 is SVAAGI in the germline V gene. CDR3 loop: CASSYSTSGTYEQYF. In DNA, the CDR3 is TGTGCCAGCAGTTACTCTACTAGCGGGACCTACGAGCAGTACTTC.

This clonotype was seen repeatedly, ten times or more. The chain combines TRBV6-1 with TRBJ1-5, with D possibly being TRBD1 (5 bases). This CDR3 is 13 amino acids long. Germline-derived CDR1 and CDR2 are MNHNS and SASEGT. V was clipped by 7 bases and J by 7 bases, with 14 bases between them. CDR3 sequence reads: CASNLGPNQPQHF. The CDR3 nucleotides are TGTGCCAGCAATCTGGGGCCTAACCAGCCCCAGCATTTT.

The chain's CDR3 is CATKSGGNTEAFF. The CDR3 DNA reads as TGTGCCACGAAATCCGGGGGGAACACTGAAGCTTTCTTT. The rearrangement uses TRBV15 and TRBJ1-1; the D gene is possibly TRBD1 (5 bases). The CDR3 sequence is 13 residues long. Germline loops: CDR1 LNHNV, CDR2 YYDKDF (reference sequence). Trimming shortened V by 9 bases and J by 1 base, and 12 bases separated the two germline ends.

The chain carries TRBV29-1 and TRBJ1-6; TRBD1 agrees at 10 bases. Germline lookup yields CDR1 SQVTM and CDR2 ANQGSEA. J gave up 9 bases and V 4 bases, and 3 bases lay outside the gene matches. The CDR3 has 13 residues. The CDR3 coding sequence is TGCAGCGTTGGACAGGGGGCAAGTTCACCCCTCCACTTT. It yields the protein CSVGQGASSPLHF.

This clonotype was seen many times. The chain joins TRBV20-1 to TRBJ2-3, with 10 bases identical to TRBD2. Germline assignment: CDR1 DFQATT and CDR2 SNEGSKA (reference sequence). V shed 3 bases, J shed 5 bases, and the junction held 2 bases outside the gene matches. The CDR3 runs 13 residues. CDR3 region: CSARGLALDTQYF. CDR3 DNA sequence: TGCAGTGCTAGGGGACTAGCGTTAGATACGCAGTATTTT.

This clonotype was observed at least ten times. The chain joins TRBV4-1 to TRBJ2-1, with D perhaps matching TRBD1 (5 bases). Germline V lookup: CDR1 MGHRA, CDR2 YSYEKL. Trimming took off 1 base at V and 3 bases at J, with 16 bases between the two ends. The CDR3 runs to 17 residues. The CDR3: CASSQGRQRGSYNEQFF. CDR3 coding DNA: TGCGCCAGCAGCCAAGGACGGCAAAGGGGCAGCTACAATGAGCAGTTCTTC.

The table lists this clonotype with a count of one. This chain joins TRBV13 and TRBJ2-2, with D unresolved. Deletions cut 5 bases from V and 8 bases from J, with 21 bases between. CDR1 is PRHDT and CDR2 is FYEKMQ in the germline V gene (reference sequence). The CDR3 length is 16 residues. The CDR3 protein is CASSPSGPAPIGELFF. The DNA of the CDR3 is TGTGCCAGCAGCCCCTCGGGCCCCGCTCCTATTGGGGAGCTGTTTTTT.

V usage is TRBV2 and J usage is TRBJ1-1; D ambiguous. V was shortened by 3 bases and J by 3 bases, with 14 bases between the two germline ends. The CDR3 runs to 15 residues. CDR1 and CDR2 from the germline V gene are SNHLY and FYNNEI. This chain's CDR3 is CASSERQAVDTEAFF. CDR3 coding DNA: TGTGCCAGCAGTGAGAGGCAGGCTGTGGACACTGAAGCTTTCTTT.

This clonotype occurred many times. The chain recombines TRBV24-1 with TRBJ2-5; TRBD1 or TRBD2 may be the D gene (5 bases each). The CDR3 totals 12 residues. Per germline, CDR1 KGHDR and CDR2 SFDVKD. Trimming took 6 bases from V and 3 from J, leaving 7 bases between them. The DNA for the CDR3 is TGTGCCACCAGTAGGGACGAAGAGACCCAGTACTTC. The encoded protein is CATSRDEETQYF.

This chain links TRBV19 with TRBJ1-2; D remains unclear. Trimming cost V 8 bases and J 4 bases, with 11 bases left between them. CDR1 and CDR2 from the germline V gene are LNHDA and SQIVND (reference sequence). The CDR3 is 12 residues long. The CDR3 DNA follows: TGTGCCAGTGACGGTGGGGTCTATGGCTACACCTTC. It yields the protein CASDGGVYGYTF.

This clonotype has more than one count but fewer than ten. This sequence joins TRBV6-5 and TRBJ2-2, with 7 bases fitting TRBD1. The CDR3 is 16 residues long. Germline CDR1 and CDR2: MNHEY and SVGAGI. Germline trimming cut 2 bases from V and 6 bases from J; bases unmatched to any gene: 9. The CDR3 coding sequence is TGTGCCAGCAGTTACACCTACTTGACAGGGCCCGGGGAGCTGTTTTTT. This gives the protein CASSYTYLTGPGELFF.

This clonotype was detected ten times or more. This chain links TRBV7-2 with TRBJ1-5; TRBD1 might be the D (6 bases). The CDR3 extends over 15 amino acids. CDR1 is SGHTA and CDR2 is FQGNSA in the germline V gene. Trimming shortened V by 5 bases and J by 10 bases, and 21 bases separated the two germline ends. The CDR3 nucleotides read TGTGCCAGCAGCGAGTATGGCGGGGGGCTGGTTCCCCAGCATTTT. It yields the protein CASSEYGGGLVPQHF.

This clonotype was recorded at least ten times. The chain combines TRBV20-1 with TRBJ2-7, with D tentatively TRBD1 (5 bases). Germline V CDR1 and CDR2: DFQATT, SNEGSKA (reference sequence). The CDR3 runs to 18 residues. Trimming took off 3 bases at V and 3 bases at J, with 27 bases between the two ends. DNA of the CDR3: TGCAGTGCTAGCCATATACCCTATTTTCGCGGACACGACTACGAGCAGTACTTC. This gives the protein CSASHIPYFRGHDYEQYF.

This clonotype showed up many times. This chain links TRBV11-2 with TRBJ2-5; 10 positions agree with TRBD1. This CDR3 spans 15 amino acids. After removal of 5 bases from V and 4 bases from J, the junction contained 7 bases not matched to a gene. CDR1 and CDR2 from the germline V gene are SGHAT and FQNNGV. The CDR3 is CASSPVDRGRETQYF. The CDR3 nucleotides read TGTGCCAGCAGCCCCGTCGACAGGGGGCGAGAGACCCAGTACTTC.

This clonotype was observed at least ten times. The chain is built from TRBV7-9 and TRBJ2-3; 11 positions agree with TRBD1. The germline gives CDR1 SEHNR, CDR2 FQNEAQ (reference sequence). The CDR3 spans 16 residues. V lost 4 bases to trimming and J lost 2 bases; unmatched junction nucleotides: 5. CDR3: CASSSRDRGNTDTQYF. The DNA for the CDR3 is TGTGCCAGCAGCTCTCGGGACAGGGGGAACACAGATACGCAGTATTTT. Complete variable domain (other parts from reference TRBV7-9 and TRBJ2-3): DTGVSQNPRHKITKRGQNVTFRCDPISEHNRLYWYRQTLGQGPEFLTYFQNEAQLEKSRLLSDRFSAERPKGSFSTLEIQRTEQGDSAMYLCASSSRDRGNTDTQYFGPGTRLTVL.

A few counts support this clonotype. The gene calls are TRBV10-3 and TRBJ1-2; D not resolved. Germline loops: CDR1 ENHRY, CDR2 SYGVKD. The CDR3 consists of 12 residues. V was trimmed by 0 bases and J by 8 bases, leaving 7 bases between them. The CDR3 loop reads CAISESTPGYTF. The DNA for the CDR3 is TGTGCCATCAGTGAGTCGACCCCCGGCTACACCTTC.